These 18 T cell receptor beta chains originate from one sample sequenced in a study of PD-L1 blockade in urothelial cancer. Time point given: pretreatment peripheral blood. Produced via immunoSEQ multiplex PCR; TCRdb's table is partial and in-frame only. Among under 55,000 clones listed, roughly 80% were seen once. The specimen comprised PBMCs, sampled around atezolizumab (anti-PD-L1) treatment. The receptors stem from a man in his 70s with urothelial cancer.

The chain carries TRBV7-9 and TRBJ2-5; D gene unclear. The V gene's germline CDR1 is SEHNR and CDR2 FQNEAQ (reference sequence). Trimming removed 8 bases at V and 1 base at J, with 11 bases between. The CDR3 covers 13 residues. CDR3 sequence: CASGVWAQETQYF. CDR3 nucleotides: TGTGCCAGCGGCGTCTGGGCCCAAGAGACCCAGTACTTC.

The CDR3 DNA reads TGTGCCAGCAGCAAAGCACTTCCGGAGCAGTACTTC. Encoded protein: CASSKALPEQYF. V gene TRBV21-1 combines with J gene TRBJ2-7; TRBD2, the table's D call, lacks a check against the DNA. TRBV21-1 is flagged as a pseudogene. The CDR3 is 12 residues long.

A remark on this clone: Other DNA sequences in this specimen translate into the identical CDR3. The rearrangement uses TRBV30 and TRBJ1-2; D is perhaps TRBD1 (5 bases). There are 14 residues in the CDR3. Germline CDR1 and CDR2: GTSNPN and SVGIG (reference sequence). Deletions cut 0 bases from V and 5 bases from J, with 13 bases between. The CDR3 DNA sequence: TGTGCCTGGAGTGTACGGGGAGGGGTTTATGGCTACACCTTC. Amino acid sequence: CAWSVRGGVYGYTF.

This clone has only a few counts. This chain links TRBV4-3 with TRBJ2-2; D unresolved. The V and J ends lost 4 bases and 1 base respectively, with 4 bases between them. Per germline, CDR1 LGHNA and CDR2 YSLEER. The CDR3 has 13 amino acids. Written as DNA, the CDR3 is TGCGCCAGCAGCCGCGAGAACACCGGGGAGCTGTTTTTT. Protein sequence: CASSRENTGELFF.

This clone occurred once. The chain has TRBV29-1 and TRBJ2-1, with D unclear. This CDR3 comprises 10 residues. Trimming removed 7 bases at V and 4 bases at J, with 5 bases between. Germline CDR1 reads SQVTM; CDR2 reads ANQGSEA. In DNA, the CDR3 is TGCAGCGGTAGATACAATGAGCAGTTCTTC. Its translation: CSGRYNEQFF.

The chain couples TRBV7-2 to TRBJ2-7; D is possibly TRBD2 (6 bases). V dropped 4 bases and J dropped 4 bases, with 17 bases sitting between them. CDR3 size: 15 residues. Germline-derived CDR1 and CDR2 are SGHTA and FQGNSA. The CDR3 is CASSSSGLTTYEQYF. The CDR3, as DNA: TGTGCCAGCAGCTCCTCCGGACTAACTACGTACGAGCAGTACTTC.

The V gene is TRBV7-9, the J gene TRBJ2-1, with 9 bases matching TRBD2. The CDR3 length is 16 residues. J gave up 3 bases and V 2 bases, and 5 bases lay outside the gene matches. Germline V gene lookup returns CDR1 SEHNR and CDR2 FQNEAQ (reference sequence). CDR3 in amino acids: CASSLNSGGLYNEQFF. In DNA, the CDR3 is TGTGCCAGCAGCTTAAATAGCGGGGGACTCTACAATGAGCAGTTCTTC.

The chain is built from TRBV19 and TRBJ2-3; no definite D call. V was cut by 9 bases and J by 1 base, with 11 bases left in between. Per the germline V gene, CDR1 is LNHDA and CDR2 is SQIVND (reference sequence). The CDR3 covers 13 residues. CDR3 coding DNA: TGTGCCAGCGCCCCGCAGGGCACAGATACGCAGTATTTT. Protein product: CASAPQGTDTQYF.

DNA for the CDR3: TGTGCCAGCTCTCTCCCCGGGACAGGGGGCTCTGGCGAGCAGTACTTC. Protein: CASSLPGTGGSGEQYF. The V gene is TRBV18, the J gene TRBJ2-7; 12 nucleotides match TRBD1. The CDR3 runs 16 residues. V trimming: 6 bases; J trimming: 6 bases; junction bases outside the gene matches: 12. Germline CDR1 reads KGHSH; CDR2 reads LQKENI.

V is TRBV11-1 and J is TRBJ2-5, with unresolved D. CDR1 and CDR2 (germline): SGHAT, FQDESV (reference sequence). With 8 bases removed from V and 2 bases from J, the gap between germline ends came to 6 bases. This CDR3 contains 11 residues. The DNA for the CDR3 is TGTGCCAGCGGCCAACAAGAGACCCAGTACTTC. Its translation is CASGQQETQYF.

The rearrangement uses TRBV28 and TRBJ2-1; D is unclear. Per the germline V gene, CDR1 is MDHEN and CDR2 is SYDVKM. Deletions cut 1 base from V and 13 bases from J, with 11 bases between. The CDR3 runs 12 residues. This CDR3 is CASSLLTGLQFF. The CDR3 coding sequence is TGTGCCAGCAGTTTATTAACCGGGTTACAGTTCTTC.

This chain connects TRBV7-2 to TRBJ2-5, with 9 bases matching TRBD2. V dropped 1 base and J dropped 2; count of bases not matched to a gene: 5. From germline, CDR1 is SGHTA and CDR2 FQGNSA. The CDR3 spans 16 residues. The DNA of the CDR3 is TGTGCCAGCAGCTTAGGAGCGGGGGGCCAACAAGAGACCCAGTACTTC. The encoded protein is CASSLGAGGQQETQYF.

This clone was found a few times. The rearrangement uses TRBV5-4 and TRBJ2-1, with D perhaps matching TRBD1 (5 bases). This CDR3 is 13 amino acids long. Germline V gene data show CDR1 as SGHNT and CDR2 as YYREEE (reference sequence). The V gene lost 1 base and the J gene lost 8 bases, with 10 bases spanning the gap. The CDR3 loop reads CASSLSRVDEQFF. DNA of the CDR3: TGTGCCAGCAGCTTGTCCAGGGTGGATGAGCAGTTCTTC.

The chain links TRBV5-4 to TRBJ2-7, with TRBD1 as a possible D gene (6 bases). Germline loops: CDR1 SGHNT, CDR2 YYREEE (reference sequence). Trimming pared 4 bases from V and 7 bases from J, leaving 18 bases between. CDR3 size: 14 residues. CDR3 sequence: CASSAKRDTGEQYF. The CDR3 coding sequence is TGTGCCAGCAGCGCTAAACGGGACACCGGAGAGCAGTACTTC.

This chain joins TRBV19 and TRBJ1-2; no firm D call. Germline V gives CDR1 LNHDA, CDR2 SQIVND (reference sequence). The CDR3 sequence is 17 residues long. Trimming took 5 bases from V and 5 from J, leaving 24 bases between them. The CDR3 nucleotides are TGTGCCAGTAGTTTCGGGGAGGGATCGGGCTCGAGGTATGGCTACACCTTC. It translates to CASSFGEGSGSRYGYTF.

V usage is TRBV18 and J usage is TRBJ2-7; TRBD1 aligns across 8 bases. V shed 6 bases and J 0 bases; nucleotides not matched to a gene: 10. From germline, CDR1 is KGHSH and CDR2 LQKENI. This CDR3 is 16 amino acids long. Here the CDR3 DNA reads TGTGCCAGCTCTATAGGACAGGGCTGGCCCTCCTACGAGCAGTACTTC. This sequence encodes CASSIGQGWPSYEQYF. Complete variable domain (other parts from reference TRBV18 and TRBJ2-7): NAGVMQNPRHLVRRRGQEARLRCSPMKGHSHVYWYRQLPEEGLKFMVYLQKENIIDESGMPKERFSAEFPKEGPSILRIQQVVRGDSAAYFCASSIGQGWPSYEQYFGPGTRLTVT.

The V and J genes are TRBV28 and TRBJ2-7; D might be TRBD1 (5 bases). The CDR3 has 17 amino acids. Trimming stripped 5 bases from V and 5 bases from J, with 25 bases between. The germline V gene encodes CDR1 MDHEN and CDR2 SYDVKM. The CDR3 sequence: CASSRSDSEPRGNEQYF. For the CDR3, the DNA is TGTGCCAGCAGTCGATCCGACAGCGAGCCCCGTGGTAACGAGCAGTACTTC. The full variable domain, rest sourced from reference TRBV28 and TRBJ2-7, is DVKVTQSSRYLVKRTGEKVFLECVQDMDHENMFWYRQDPGLGLRLIYFSYDVKMKEKGDIPEGYSVSREKKERFSLILESASTNQTSMYLCASSRSDSEPRGNEQYFGPGTRLTVT.

This chain connects TRBV18 to TRBJ2-2, with D hard to call. In germline, CDR1 is KGHSH, CDR2 LQKENI. Trimming took 3 bases from V and 5 from J, leaving 10 bases between them. CDR3 length equals 14 residues. CDR3 loop: CASSPLWRTGELFF. The DNA of the CDR3 is TGTGCCAGCTCACCCCTGTGGCGGACCGGGGAGCTGTTTTTT. Full variable domain (outside the CDR3, taken from reference TRBV18 and TRBJ2-2): NAGVMQNPRHLVRRRGQEARLRCSPMKGHSHVYWYRQLPEEGLKFMVYLQKENIIDESGMPKERFSAEFPKEGPSILRIQQVVRGDSAAYFCASSPLWRTGELFFGEGSRLTVL.